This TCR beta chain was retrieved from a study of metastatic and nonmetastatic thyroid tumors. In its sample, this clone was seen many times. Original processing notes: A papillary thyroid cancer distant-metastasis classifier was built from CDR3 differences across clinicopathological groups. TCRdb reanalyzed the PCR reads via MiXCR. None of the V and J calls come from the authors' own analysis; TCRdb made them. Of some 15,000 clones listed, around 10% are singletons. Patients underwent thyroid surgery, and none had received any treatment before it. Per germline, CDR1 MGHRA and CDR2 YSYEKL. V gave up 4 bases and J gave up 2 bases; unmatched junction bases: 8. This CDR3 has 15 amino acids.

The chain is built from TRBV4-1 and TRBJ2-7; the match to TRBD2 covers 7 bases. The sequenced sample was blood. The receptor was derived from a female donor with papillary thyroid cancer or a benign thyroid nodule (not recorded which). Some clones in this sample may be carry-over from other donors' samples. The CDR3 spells CASSPGSGGTYEQYF. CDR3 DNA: TGCGCCAGCAGCCCAGGGTCGGGGGGTACCTACGAGCAGTACTTC.